What follows are 8 T cell receptor beta chains derived from one specimen sequenced in a study of cytomegalovirus exposure and HLA in healthy donors. Primers: 60 Vbeta forward and 13 Jbeta reverse. The data were produced by immunoSEQ multiplex PCR, yet TCRdb's version contains in-frame clones alone and is incomplete. This sample carries over 100,000 clones, over 65% of them seen once, and the ten largest clones take less than 3.5%. The specimen sequenced was PBMCs. Receptor source: a female donor in good health and CMV-seronegative.

As DNA, the CDR3 is TGTGCCAGCAGCACCCCCCCGACAGACTTTGGAAACACCATATATTTT. Protein product: CASSTPPTDFGNTIYF. The chain links TRBV7-2 to TRBJ1-3; TRBD1 is a possible D gene (5 bases). The CDR3 has 16 residues. Germline lookup yields CDR1 SGHTA and CDR2 FQGNSA. With 5 bases removed from V and 3 bases from J, the gap between germline ends came to 17 bases.

The genes are TRBV6-1 and TRBJ1-6, with TRBD1 identical over 9 bases. The CDR3 spans 14 residues. V gave up 4 bases and J gave up 9 bases; unmatched junction bases: 4. Germline V lookup: CDR1 MNHNS, CDR2 SASEGT. CDR3 nucleotides: TGTGCCAGCAGTGCACGGGACAGGGTTTCACCCCTCCACTTT. Translation: CASSARDRVSPLHF.

This clone occurred a few times. The chain carries TRBV2 and TRBJ1-4; D may be TRBD1 (5 bases). Between the trimmed V and J ends, which lost 0 bases and 8 bases, there was a span of 16 bases. This CDR3 is 16 amino acids long. Germline V gene lookup returns CDR1 SNHLY and CDR2 FYNNEI. The CDR3 reads CASSEASGRGQEKLFF. Here the CDR3 DNA reads TGTGCCAGCAGTGAAGCGAGTGGGAGGGGCCAGGAAAAACTGTTTTTT.

J is TRBJ1-2 and V is TRBV1. TRBV1 is a recognized pseudogene. The CDR3 sequence is 19 residues long. The CDR3 sequence is CTSSQPNHRTAGEVQGYTF. The CDR3 region has the DNA TGCACCAGCAGCCAGCCCAATCATCGGACGGCGGGGGAAGTGCAGGGCTACACCTTC.

In nucleotides, the CDR3 is TGTGCCAGTAGTCCCGTAGCGGGGGGGATGTACAATGAGCAGTTCTTC. Translating it yields CASSPVAGGMYNEQFF. The V and J genes are TRBV19 and TRBJ2-1; TRBD2 matches 11 bases. Looked up from germline, CDR1 is LNHDA and CDR2 is SQIVND (reference sequence). The junction had 7 bases not matched to a gene; V was cut back by 5 bases and J by 4 bases. The CDR3 sequence is 16 residues long.

The chain joins TRBV30 to TRBJ1-4; 7 bases are shared with TRBD1. The CDR3 length is 15 residues. CDR1 GTSNPN and CDR2 SVGIG come from the germline V gene (reference sequence). The V segment lost 1 base and the J segment 5 bases; nucleotides outside the gene matches: 7. The DNA of the CDR3 is TGTGCCTGGAGTGCGACACAGGGGCAAAATGAAAAACTGTTTTTT. Its protein is CAWSATQGQNEKLFF.

The chain links TRBV29-1 to TRBJ2-7, with TRBD1 matching 7 bases. Germline V CDR1 and CDR2: SQVTM, ANQGSEA. CDR3 size: 12 residues. V lost 5 bases and J lost 5; bases outside the gene matches: 6. The CDR3 nucleotides are TGCAGCGTTTCCCCCGGGACAGACGAGCAGTACTTC. Translation gives CSVSPGTDEQYF.

The chain has TRBV5-1 and TRBJ2-5; the match to TRBD2 covers 12 bases. Germline lookup yields CDR1 SGHRS and CDR2 YFSETQ. The junction had 7 bases not matched to a gene; V was cut back by 5 bases and J by 2 bases. The CDR3 extends over 16 amino acids. The CDR3: CASRSRTSGAQETQYF. In DNA, the CDR3 is TGCGCCAGCAGATCCAGGACTAGCGGGGCACAAGAGACCCAGTACTTC.